A selection of T cell receptor beta chains follows, all from one sample in a study of technical replicates of blood from a handful of donors. The repertoire was sequenced with immunoSEQ multiplex PCR; TCRdb's copy has only in-frame clones and lacks some. Of some 80,000 clones detected, roughly 90% appear once; the ten largest clones hold about 0.39%. What was sequenced was T cells isolated from PBMCs. All receptors derive from a human donor in good health. The CDR3 runs from the conserved cysteine through the conserved F or W. The D gene is left open where the match is weak. Expanded clones get a size class; other rows say once, few or many, or leave the size out.

J	size	D	V	length	DNA	CDR3
TRBJ2-6	NA	TRBD1	TRBV6-1	18	TGTGCCAGCAGTGAAGGTTGGACAGGGGGTTCTGGGGCCAACGTCCTGACTTTC	CASSEGWTGGSGANVLTF
TRBJ2-1	NA	TRBD2	TRBV13	19	TGTGCCAGCAGCTTAGGACCGGGACTAGAGATCGGCTTTTACAATGAGCAGTTCTTC	CASSLGPGLEIGFYNEQFF
TRBJ2-2	NA	TRBD1	TRBV19	15	TGTGCCAGTAGTATCTTAGGGGGCGGCACCGGGGAGCTGTTTTTT	CASSILGGGTGELFF
TRBJ2-2	NA	NA	TRBV6-1	15	TGTGCCAGCAGTGAAAGCTTAGGGGGCACCGGGGAGCTGTTTTTT	CASSESLGGTGELFF
TRBJ1-1	NA	NA	TRBV19	14	TGTGCCAGTAGTATAGACGGGGAGGGCACTGAAGCTTTCTTT	CASSIDGEGTEAFF
TRBJ1-3	NA	NA	TRBV29-1	13	TGCAGCGTTGAACGGGGAACAAGAAACACCATATATTTT	CSVERGTRNTIYF
TRBJ2-7	few	NA	TRBV28	15	TGTGCCAGCAGTTGGGAACTAGAGATAACGGAACGGCAGTACTTC	CASSWELEITERQYF
TRBJ2-7	once	NA	TRBV6-6	13	TGTGCCAGCACGGACTTGTACTCCTACGAGCAGTACTTC	CASTDLYSYEQYF
TRBJ2-3	NA	TRBD2	TRBV7-2	18	TGTGCCAGCAGCTTAGTACTAGCGGGGGACATCCGGCGGGATACGCAGTATTTT	CASSLVLAGDIRRDTQYF
TRBJ2-7	NA	TRBD2	TRBV7-2	15	TGTGCCAGCAGCTCGTTAGCGGGGGCTGGGAACGAGCAGTACTTC	CASSSLAGAGNEQYF
TRBJ1-2	NA	NA	TRBV20-1	11	TGCAGTGTGCAGGGAATAGGAGGCTACACCTTC	CSVQGIGGYTF
TRBJ2-7	NA	NA	TRBV2	14	TGTGCCAGCAGTGAAGGAAGGTCAGGGGCCGAGCAGTACTTC	CASSEGRSGAEQYF
TRBJ2-1	NA	NA	TRBV7-3	15	TGTGCCAGCAGACAGGGGGGGACGGCCTACAATGAGCAGTTCTTC	CASRQGGTAYNEQFF
TRBJ2-3	once	NA	TRBV5-4	15	TGTGCCAGCAGCTTGATTGGAGCTAGCACAGATACGCAGTATTTT	CASSLIGASTDTQYF
TRBJ1-5	NA	TRBD1	TRBV28	15	TGTGCCAGCAGTTTACCGGGACAGGGCAATCAGCCCCAGCATTTT	CASSLPGQGNQPQHF
TRBJ1-1	NA	NA	TRBV18	15	TGTGCCAGCTCACCACTCACGGTGTTGGACACTGAAGCTTTCTTT	CASSPLTVLDTEAFF
TRBJ1-5	NA	NA	TRBV10-2	14	TGCGCCAGCAGTGTAACGGAGGCCAATCAGCCCCAGCATTTT	CASSVTEANQPQHF
TRBJ1-3	NA	TRBD1	TRBV7-8	20	TGTGCCAGCAGGTTAAAATCCCGCTACAGACAGGGGGCATCTGGAAACACCATATATTTT	CASRLKSRYRQGASGNTIYF
TRBJ2-5	NA	NA	TRBV13	15	TGTGCCAGCAGCTTAACCCGGGAGCGGAGCGAGACCCAGTACTTC	CASSLTRERSETQYF
TRBJ2-2	NA	NA	TRBV7-3	14	TGTGCCAGCAGCTCTACCGCGAACACCGGGGAGCTGTTTTTT	CASSSTANTGELFF
TRBJ2-2	NA	TRBD2	TRBV9	17	TGTGCCAGCAGCCCCCGGGGACGGGGCGGGGGGACCGGGGAGCTGTTTTTT	CASSPRGRGGGTGELFF
TRBJ2-3	NA	TRBD1	TRBV29-1	13	TGCAGCGTTTCTCAGGGGGGCACAGATACGCAGTATTTT	CSVSQGGTDTQYF
TRBJ2-2	NA	NA	TRBV4-3	18	TGCGCCAGCAGCCAAGATCCGACGCCCGGAGGTGTCACCGGGGAGCTGTTTTTT	CASSQDPTPGGVTGELFF
TRBJ1-1	NA	TRBD1	TRBV2	15	TGTGCCAGCAGTGAAGGGACAGGCTTTTACACTGAAGCTTTCTTT	CASSEGTGFYTEAFF
TRBJ2-1	NA	TRBD2	TRBV9	17	TGTGCCAGCAGCGTATCTGGGGGAGGGCCTTCCTACAATGAGCAGTTCTTC	CASSVSGGGPSYNEQFF
TRBJ2-7	few	TRBD1	TRBV6-5	13	TGTGCCAGCAGTTACGACAGGGACTACGAGCAGTACTTC	CASSYDRDYEQYF
TRBJ1-2	NA	NA	TRBV29-1	13	TGCAGCGTTGAATCGGGTCGCCAGTATGGCTACACCTTC	CSVESGRQYGYTF
TRBJ1-1	NA	NA	TRBV2	13	TGTGCCAGCAGTGAACCAGGGGAGGGTGAAGCTTTCTTT	CASSEPGEGEAFF
TRBJ2-3	NA	NA	TRBV9	16	TGTGCCAGCAGCGTAGATCTGCGACAGAGCACAGATACGCAGTATTTT	CASSVDLRQSTDTQYF
TRBJ1-1	NA	NA	TRBV28	12	TGTGCCAGCAGTATAGATAACACTGAAGCTTTCTTT	CASSIDNTEAFF
TRBJ2-1	NA	TRBD2	TRBV28	16	TGTGCCAGCACCTCCCTAGGACTAGCGGACTACAATGAGCAGTTCTTC	CASTSLGLADYNEQFF
TRBJ2-7	once	NA	TRBV27	13	TGTGCCAGCAAGAGGACAGATACCTACGAGCAGTACTTC	CASKRTDTYEQYF
TRBJ2-7	NA	NA	TRBV7-9	13	TGTGCCAGCAGCCCCGGTGGTAGCGCCGAGCAGTACTTC	CASSPGGSAEQYF
TRBJ1-1	NA	NA	TRBV5-1	13	TGCGCCAGCAGCTCCAGGGATGCCACTGAAGCTTTCTTT	CASSSRDATEAFF
TRBJ2-1	NA	NA	TRBV6-4	11	TGTGCCAGCTTGGTGCGGGACTTTCAGTTCTTC	CASLVRDFQFF
TRBJ1-4	NA	NA	TRBV28	15	TGTGCCAGCAGTTTATCTGGAGGGGTAGTCGAAAAACTGTTTTTT	CASSLSGGVVEKLFF
TRBJ2-5	NA	TRBD2	TRBV7-2	15	TGTGCCAGCAGCTCGACTAGCGGGACACAAGAGACCCAGTACTTC	CASSSTSGTQETQYF
TRBJ1-4	NA	NA	TRBV7-2	14	TGTGCCAGCAGCTTAAGTAGCTCTAATGAAAAACTGTTTTTT	CASSLSSSNEKLFF
TRBJ2-4	NA	TRBD1	TRBV7-9	15	TGTGCCAGCAGCTTACCGGGACAGGGGAGAAACATTCAGTACTTC	CASSLPGQGRNIQYF
TRBJ2-1	NA	NA	TRBV9	14	TGTGCCAGCAGCCCATGGGGCGGCTACAATGAGCAGTTCTTC	CASSPWGGYNEQFF
TRBJ2-5	NA	TRBD1	TRBV9	15	TGTGCCAGCAAACGGTCAGGGGGCTTCCAAGAGACCCAGTACTTC	CASKRSGGFQETQYF
TRBJ2-1	NA	NA	TRBV5-8	11	TGTGCCAGCAGCCAATTCCGGGAGCAGTTCTTC	CASSQFREQFF
TRBJ2-7	NA	TRBD2	TRBV19	14	TGTGCCAGTAGTCCGGGGACTAGCGGGTCCCGGCAGTACTTC	CASSPGTSGSRQYF
TRBJ2-1	NA	NA	TRBV9	15	TGTGCCAGCAGCCCTTGGACAGTGAGCTACAATGAGCAGTTCTTC	CASSPWTVSYNEQFF
TRBJ2-1	NA	TRBD2	TRBV11-2	15	TGTGCCAGCAGCTTGCCGAGACTAGCGTTCAATGAGCAGTTCTTC	CASSLPRLAFNEQFF